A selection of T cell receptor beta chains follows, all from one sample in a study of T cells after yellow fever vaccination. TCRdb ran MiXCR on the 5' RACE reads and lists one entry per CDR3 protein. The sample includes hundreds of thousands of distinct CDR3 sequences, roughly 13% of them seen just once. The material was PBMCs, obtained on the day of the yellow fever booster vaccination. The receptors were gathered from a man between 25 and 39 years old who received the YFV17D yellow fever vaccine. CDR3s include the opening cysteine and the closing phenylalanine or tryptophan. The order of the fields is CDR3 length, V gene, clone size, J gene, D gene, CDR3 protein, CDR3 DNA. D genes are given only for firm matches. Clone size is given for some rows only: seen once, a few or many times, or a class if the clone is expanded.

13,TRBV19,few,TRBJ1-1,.,CASSPLEHTEAFF,TGTGCCAGTAGTCCCCTCGAACACACTGAAGCTTTCTTT
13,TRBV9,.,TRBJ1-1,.,CASSVRGGVEAFF,TGTGCCAGCAGCGTCCGAGGGGGGGTTGAAGCTTTCTTT
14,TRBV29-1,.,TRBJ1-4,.,CSVGSKGTNEKLFF,TGCAGCGTTGGGAGTAAGGGAACTAATGAAAAACTGTTTTTT
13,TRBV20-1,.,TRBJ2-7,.,CSARQELDYEQYF,TGCAGTGCAAGACAGGAACTAGACTACGAGCAGTACTTC
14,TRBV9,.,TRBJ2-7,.,CASSSGAEGIEQYF,TGTGCCAGCAGCTCGGGAGCAGAGGGGATCGAGCAGTACTTC
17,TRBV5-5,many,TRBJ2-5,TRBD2,CASSLAWALAGGETQYF,TGTGCCAGCAGCTTGGCCTGGGCACTAGCGGGAGGAGAGACCCAGTACTTC
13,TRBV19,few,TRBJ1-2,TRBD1,CGASGTGDYGYTF,TGTGGCGCATCCGGGACAGGGGATTATGGCTACACCTTC
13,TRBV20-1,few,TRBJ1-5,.,CSAPGPSAHPQHF,TGCAGTGCTCCTGGGCCTTCCGCTCACCCCCAGCATTTT
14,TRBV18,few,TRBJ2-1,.,CASSPLREADEQFF,TGTGCCAGCTCACCATTACGGGAAGCTGATGAGCAGTTCTTC
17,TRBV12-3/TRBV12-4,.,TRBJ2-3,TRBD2,CASSRRLAGVSSDTQYF,TGTGCCAGCAGCCGTAGACTAGCGGGAGTTTCTTCAGATACGCAGTATTTT
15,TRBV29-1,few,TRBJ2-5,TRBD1,CSVEAGRTGVGTQYF,TGCAGCGTTGAAGCGGGTAGAACAGGGGTGGGGACCCAGTACTTC
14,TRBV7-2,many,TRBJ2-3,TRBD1,CASSSQGGTDTQYF,TGTGCCAGCAGCTCACAGGGGGGCACAGATACGCAGTATTTT
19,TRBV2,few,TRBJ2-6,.,CASSKDGRGLFSGANVLTF,TGTGCCAGCAGTAAGGACGGTCGGGGCCTATTCTCTGGGGCCAACGTCCTGACTTTC
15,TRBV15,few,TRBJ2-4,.,CATSNPRVAKNIQYF,TGTGCCACCAGCAACCCCAGAGTCGCCAAAAACATTCAGTACTTC
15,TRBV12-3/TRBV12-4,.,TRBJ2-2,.,CATRVGSGNTGELFF,TGTGCCACCAGGGTGGGTAGCGGGAACACCGGGGAGCTGTTTTTT
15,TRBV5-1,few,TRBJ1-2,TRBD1,CASSPGQGQTYGYTF,TGCGCCAGCAGCCCTGGACAGGGCCAGACCTATGGCTACACCTTC
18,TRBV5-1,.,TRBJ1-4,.,CASSLAGKGGSTNEKLFF,TGCGCCAGCAGCTTGGCCGGTAAAGGCGGATCAACTAATGAAAAACTGTTTTTT
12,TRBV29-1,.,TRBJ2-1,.,CSIGTPYNEQFF,TGCAGCATCGGGACTCCGTACAATGAGCAGTTCTTC
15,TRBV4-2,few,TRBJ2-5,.,CASSQTGAPGRTQYF,TGTGCCAGCAGCCAAACGGGAGCCCCGGGAAGGACCCAGTACTTC
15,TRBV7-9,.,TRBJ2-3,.,CASSPPLGATDTQYF,TGTGCCAGCAGCCCCCCGTTAGGGGCCACAGATACGCAGTATTTT
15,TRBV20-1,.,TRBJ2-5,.,CSALPGRGGGETQYF,TGCAGTGCTCTCCCCGGCAGGGGTGGAGGAGAGACCCAGTACTTC
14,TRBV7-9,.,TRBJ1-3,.,CASSFGDSGNTIYF,TGTGCCAGCAGCTTTGGGGACTCTGGAAACACCATATATTTT
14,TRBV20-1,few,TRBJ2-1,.,CSARPTVTYNEQFF,TGCAGTGCTAGACCGACGGTTACCTACAATGAGCAGTTCTTC
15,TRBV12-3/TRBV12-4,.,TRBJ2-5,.,CASSLSGAAQETQYF,TGTGCCAGCAGTCTTTCGGGGGCGGCCCAAGAGACCCAGTACTTC
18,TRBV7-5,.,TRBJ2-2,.,CISVPEAKGGKNTGELFF,.
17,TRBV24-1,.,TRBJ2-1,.,CATSDRIGHSSYNEQFF,TGTGCCACCAGTGATCGTATAGGGCACAGCTCCTACAATGAGCAGTTCTTC
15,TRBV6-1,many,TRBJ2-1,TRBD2,CASTPGGSSYNEQFF,TGTGCCAGCACCCCGGGGGGGTCGTCCTACAATGAGCAGTTCTTC
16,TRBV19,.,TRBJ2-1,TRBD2,CASSPGASGRLNEQFF,TGTGCCAGTAGTCCGGGGGCTAGCGGGAGATTAAATGAGCAGTTCTTC
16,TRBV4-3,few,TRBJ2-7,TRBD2,CASSQGSSGFPYEQYF,TGCGCCAGCAGCCAAGGGTCTAGCGGGTTTCCCTACGAGCAGTACTTC
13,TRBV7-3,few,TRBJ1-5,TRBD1,CASRRQGDQPQHF,TGTGCCAGCAGGCGACAGGGCGATCAGCCCCAGCATTTT
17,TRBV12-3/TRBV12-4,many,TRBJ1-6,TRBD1,CASSPGQGRLGGSPLHF,TGTGCCAGCAGTCCAGGACAGGGGCGCCTTGGCGGATCACCCCTCCACTTT
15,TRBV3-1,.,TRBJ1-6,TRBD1,CASSQEGQGNSPLHF,TGTGCCAGCAGCCAAGAAGGACAGGGTAATTCACCCCTCCACTTT
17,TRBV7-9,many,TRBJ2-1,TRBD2,CASSLEESGGPYNEQFF,TGTGCCAGCAGCTTAGAGGAGTCGGGGGGACCCTACAATGAGCAGTTCTTC
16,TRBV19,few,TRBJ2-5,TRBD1,CASSTWGQGSKETQYF,TGTGCCAGTAGTACCTGGGGACAGGGATCGAAAGAGACCCAGTACTTC
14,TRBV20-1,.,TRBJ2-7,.,CSASWGGFSYEQYF,TGCAGTGCTAGTTGGGGTGGGTTCTCCTACGAGCAGTACTTC
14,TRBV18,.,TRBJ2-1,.,CASSPPPSAGRQFF,TGTGCCAGCTCACCGCCCCCTAGCGCGGGAAGGCAGTTCTTC
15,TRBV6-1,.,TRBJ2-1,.,CASSGGTVPTNEQFF,TGTGCCAGCAGTGGCGGGACAGTACCAACCAATGAGCAGTTCTTC
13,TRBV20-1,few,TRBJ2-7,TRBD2,CSATAGGTYEQYF,TGCAGTGCTACCGCGGGGGGCACCTACGAGCAGTACTTC
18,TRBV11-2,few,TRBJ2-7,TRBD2,CASSQQSRGLAVSYEQYF,TGTGCCAGCAGCCAACAAAGTAGGGGACTAGCGGTCTCCTACGAGCAGTACTTC
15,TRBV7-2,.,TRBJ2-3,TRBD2,CASSLVAGEGDTQYF,TGTGCCAGCAGCTTAGTAGCGGGAGAAGGGGATACGCAGTATTTT
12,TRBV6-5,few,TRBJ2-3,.,CASGPNTDTQYF,TGTGCCAGCGGGCCAAACACAGATACGCAGTATTTT
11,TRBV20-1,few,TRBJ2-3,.,CSASQTDTQYF,TGCAGTGCTAGCCAGACAGATACGCAGTATTTT
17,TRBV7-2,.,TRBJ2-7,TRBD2,CASSLLTAGGLPYEQYF,TGTGCCAGCAGCTTATTGACGGCGGGAGGGCTCCCCTACGAGCAGTACTTC
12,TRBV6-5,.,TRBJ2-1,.,CASGVPGDEQFF,TGTGCCTCGGGAGTCCCGGGCGATGAGCAGTTCTTC
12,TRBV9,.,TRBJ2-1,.,CASSVAETEQFF,TGTGCCAGCAGCGTGGCTGAGACCGAGCAGTTCTTC
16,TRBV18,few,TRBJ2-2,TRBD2,CASDTSGSPNTGELFF,TGTGCCAGCGACACTAGCGGCTCCCCAAACACCGGGGAGCTGTTTTTT
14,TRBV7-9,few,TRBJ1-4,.,CASSLNSGNEKLFF,TGTGCCAGCAGCTTAAATTCGGGGAATGAAAAACTGTTTTTT
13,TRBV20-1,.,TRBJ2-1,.,CSARAPRYNEQFF,TGCAGTGCTAGAGCCCCCCGCTACAATGAGCAGTTCTTC